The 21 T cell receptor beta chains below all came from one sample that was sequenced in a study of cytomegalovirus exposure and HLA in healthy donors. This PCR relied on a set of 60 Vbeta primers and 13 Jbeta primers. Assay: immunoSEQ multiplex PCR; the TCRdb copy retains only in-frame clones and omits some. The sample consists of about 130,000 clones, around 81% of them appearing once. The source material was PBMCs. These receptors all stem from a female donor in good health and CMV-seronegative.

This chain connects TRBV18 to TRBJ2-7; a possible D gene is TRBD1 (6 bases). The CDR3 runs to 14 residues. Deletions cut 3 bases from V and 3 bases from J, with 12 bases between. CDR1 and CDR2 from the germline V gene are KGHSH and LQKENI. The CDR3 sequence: CASSPRQAHYEQYF. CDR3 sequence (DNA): TGTGCCAGCTCACCCCGACAGGCCCACTACGAGCAGTACTTC.

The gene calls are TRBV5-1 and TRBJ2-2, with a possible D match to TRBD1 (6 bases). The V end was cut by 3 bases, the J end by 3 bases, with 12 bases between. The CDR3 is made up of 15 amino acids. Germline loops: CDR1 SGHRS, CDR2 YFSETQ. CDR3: CASSWGAGDTGELFF. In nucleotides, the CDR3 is TGCGCCAGCAGCTGGGGAGCAGGGGACACCGGGGAGCTGTTTTTT.

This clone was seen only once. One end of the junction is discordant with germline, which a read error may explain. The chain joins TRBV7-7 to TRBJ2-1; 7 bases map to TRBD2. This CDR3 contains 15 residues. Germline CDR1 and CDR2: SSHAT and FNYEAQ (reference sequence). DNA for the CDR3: TGTGCTAGCAGCTTAGTTCTGTCGGCCGGGGGGAAGCAGTTCTTC. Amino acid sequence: CASSLVLSAGGKQFF.

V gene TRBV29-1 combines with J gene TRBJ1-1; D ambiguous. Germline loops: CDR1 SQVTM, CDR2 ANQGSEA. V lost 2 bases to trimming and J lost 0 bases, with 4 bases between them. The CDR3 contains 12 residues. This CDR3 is CSVERVNTEAFF. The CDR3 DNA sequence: TGCAGCGTTGAACGGGTGAACACTGAAGCTTTCTTT.

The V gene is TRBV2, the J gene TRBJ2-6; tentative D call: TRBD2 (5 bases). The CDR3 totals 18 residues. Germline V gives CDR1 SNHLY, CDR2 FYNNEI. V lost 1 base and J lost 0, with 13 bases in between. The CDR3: CASSEDLRRPSGANVLTF. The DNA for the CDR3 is TGTGCCAGCAGTGAAGACCTCCGGAGGCCCTCTGGGGCCAACGTCCTGACTTTC. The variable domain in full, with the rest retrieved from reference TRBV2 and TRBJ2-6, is EPEVTQTPSHQVTQMGQEVILRCVPISNHLYFYWYRQILGQKVEFLVSFYNNEISEKSEIFDDQFSVERPDGSNFTLKIRSTKLEDSAMYFCASSEDLRRPSGANVLTFGAGSRLTVL.

The CDR3 bases are TGTGCCTGGAAAGAGGGACACCTGAGTAGCTATGGCTACACCTTC. As protein: CAWKEGHLSSYGYTF. This chain joins TRBV30 and TRBJ1-2; TRBD1 is a possible D gene (6 bases). CDR1 and CDR2 (germline): GTSNPN, SVGIG (reference sequence). This CDR3 comprises 15 residues. The ends were cut back, 4 bases at V and 4 bases at J, with 19 bases in the middle.

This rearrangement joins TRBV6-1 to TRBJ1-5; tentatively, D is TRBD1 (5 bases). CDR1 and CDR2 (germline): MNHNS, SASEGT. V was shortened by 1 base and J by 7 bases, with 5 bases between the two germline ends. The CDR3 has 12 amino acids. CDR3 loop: CASSEEGQPQHF. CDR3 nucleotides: TGTGCCAGCAGTGAAGAGGGGCAGCCCCAGCATTTT.

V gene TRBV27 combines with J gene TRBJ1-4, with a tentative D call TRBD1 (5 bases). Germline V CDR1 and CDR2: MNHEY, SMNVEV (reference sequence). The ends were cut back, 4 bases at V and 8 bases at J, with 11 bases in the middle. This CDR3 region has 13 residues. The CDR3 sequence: CASSWGGGEKLFF. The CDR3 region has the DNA TGTGCCAGCAGTTGGGGCGGCGGAGAAAAACTGTTTTTT.

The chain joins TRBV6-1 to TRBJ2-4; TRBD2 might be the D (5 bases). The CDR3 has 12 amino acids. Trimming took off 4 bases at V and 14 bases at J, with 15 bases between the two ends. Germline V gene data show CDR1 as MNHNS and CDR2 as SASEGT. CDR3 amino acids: CASSAPGRGKYF. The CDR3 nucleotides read TGTGCCAGCAGTGCGCCTGGACGGGGAAAGTACTTC.

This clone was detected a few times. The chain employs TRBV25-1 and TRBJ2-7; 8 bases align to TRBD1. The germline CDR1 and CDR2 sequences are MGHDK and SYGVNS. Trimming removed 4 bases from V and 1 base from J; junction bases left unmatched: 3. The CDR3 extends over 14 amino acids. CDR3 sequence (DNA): TGTGCCAGCAGTGCACAGGGGGTATCCTACGAGCAGTACTTC. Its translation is CASSAQGVSYEQYF.

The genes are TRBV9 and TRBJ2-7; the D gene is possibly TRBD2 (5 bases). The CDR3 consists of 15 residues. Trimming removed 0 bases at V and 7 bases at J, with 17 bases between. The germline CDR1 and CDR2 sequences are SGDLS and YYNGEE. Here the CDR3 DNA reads TGTGCCAGCAGCGTAGAAGTCGGGGATTTCGTGGAGCAGTACTTC. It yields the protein CASSVEVGDFVEQYF.

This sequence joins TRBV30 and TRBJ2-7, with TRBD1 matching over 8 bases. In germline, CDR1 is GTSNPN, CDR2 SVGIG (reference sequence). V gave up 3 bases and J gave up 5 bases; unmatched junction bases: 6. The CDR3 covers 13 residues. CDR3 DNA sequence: TGTGCCTGGAGCGGACAGGGACGTAACGAGCAGTACTTC. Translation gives CAWSGQGRNEQYF.

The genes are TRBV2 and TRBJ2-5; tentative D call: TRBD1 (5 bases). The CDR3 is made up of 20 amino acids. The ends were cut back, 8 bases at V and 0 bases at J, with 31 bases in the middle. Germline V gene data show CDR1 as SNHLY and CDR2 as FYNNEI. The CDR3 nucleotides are TGTGCCAGCCACTGGCCCATCCGCCCCGAGGACGGACACAACCAAGAGACCCAGTACTTC. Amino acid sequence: CASHWPIRPEDGHNQETQYF.

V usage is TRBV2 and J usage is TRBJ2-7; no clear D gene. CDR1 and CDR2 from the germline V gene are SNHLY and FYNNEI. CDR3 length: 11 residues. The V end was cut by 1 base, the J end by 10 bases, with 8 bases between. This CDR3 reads CASSEGGNQYF. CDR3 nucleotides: TGTGCCAGCAGTGAAGGAGGAAACCAGTACTTC.

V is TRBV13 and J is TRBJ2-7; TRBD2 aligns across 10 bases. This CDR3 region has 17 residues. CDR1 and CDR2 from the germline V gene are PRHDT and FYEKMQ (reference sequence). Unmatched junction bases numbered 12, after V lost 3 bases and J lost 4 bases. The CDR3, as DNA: TGTGCCAGCAGCTTGCGGACTAGCGGACGCGGGGGGTACGAGCAGTACTTC. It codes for CASSLRTSGRGGYEQYF.

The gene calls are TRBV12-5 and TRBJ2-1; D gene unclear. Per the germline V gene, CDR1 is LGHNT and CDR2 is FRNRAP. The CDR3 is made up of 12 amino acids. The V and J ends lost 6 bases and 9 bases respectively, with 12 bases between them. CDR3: CASGPTTSEQFF. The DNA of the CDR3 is TGTGCTAGTGGCCCCACTACTTCTGAGCAGTTCTTC.

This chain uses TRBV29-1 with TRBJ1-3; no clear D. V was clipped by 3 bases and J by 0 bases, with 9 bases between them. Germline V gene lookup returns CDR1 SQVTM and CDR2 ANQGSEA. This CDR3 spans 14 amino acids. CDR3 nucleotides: TGCAGCGTTGATTCGCTAGGCTCTGGAAACACCATATATTTT. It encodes CSVDSLGSGNTIYF.

CDR3 nucleotide sequence: TGTGCCAGCAGCTTAGCGGCGGACAGCTCCTACGAGCAGTACTTC. Residues: CASSLAADSSYEQYF. This chain uses TRBV7-2 with TRBJ2-7; D perhaps matches TRBD1 (6 bases). Looked up from germline, CDR1 is SGHTA and CDR2 is FQGNSA. The CDR3 sequence is 15 residues long. Trimming cost V 0 bases and J 0 bases, with 9 bases left between them.

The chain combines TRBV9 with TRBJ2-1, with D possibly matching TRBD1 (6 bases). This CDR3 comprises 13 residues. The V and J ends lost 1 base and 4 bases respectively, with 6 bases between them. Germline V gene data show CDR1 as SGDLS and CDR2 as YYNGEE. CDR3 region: CASSVTGYNEQFF. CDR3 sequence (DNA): TGTGCCAGCAGCGTAACAGGGTACAATGAGCAGTTCTTC. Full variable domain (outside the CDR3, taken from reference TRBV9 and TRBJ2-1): DSGVTQTPKHLITATGQRVTLRCSPRSGDLSVYWYQQSLDQGLQFLIQYYNGEERAKGNILERFSAQQFPDLHSELNLSSLELGDSALYFCASSVTGYNEQFFGPGTRLTVL.

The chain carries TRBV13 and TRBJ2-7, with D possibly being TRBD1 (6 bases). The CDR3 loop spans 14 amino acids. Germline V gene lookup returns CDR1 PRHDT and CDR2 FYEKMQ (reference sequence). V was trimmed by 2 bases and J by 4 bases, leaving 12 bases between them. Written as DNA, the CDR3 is TGTGCCAGCAGCTTAACAGGGAACGGGTACGAGCAGTACTTC. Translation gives CASSLTGNGYEQYF.

CDR3 protein: CASSFTQWTSTDTQYF. The CDR3 bases are TGTGCCAGCAGCTTTACTCAGTGGACTAGCACAGATACGCAGTATTTT. The chain joins TRBV5-6 to TRBJ2-3; tentatively, D is TRBD2 (5 bases). The germline CDR1 and CDR2 sequences are SGHDT and YYEEEE. V was clipped by 2 bases and J by 0 bases, with 13 bases between them. The CDR3 contains 16 residues.